This T cell receptor (beta chain) was identified in a study of human T cells and chemical hapten exposure. Looking at the study overall: Across samples, TCR yields varied, mostly owing to small differences in pooled library volumes.

Someone pulled total RNA out of unfractionated whole blood. Study results and limitations: The number of TCRs above 1 in 1000 frequency did not change after DPC sensitization.

The table lists this clonotype with a few counts. Its target is not known. MiXCR, run by TCRdb on the 5' RACE reads, gives a single entry per CDR3 protein. The sample includes under 150,000 distinct CDR3 sequences, approximately 19% of them seen just once. The CDR3 length is 14 residues. In germline, CDR1 is MDHEN, CDR2 SYDVKM. V trimming: 5 bases; J trimming: 5 bases; junction bases outside the gene matches: 6. V gene TRBV28 combines with J gene TRBJ2-1, with 7 bases that match TRBD1. The receptor comes from a human donor in good health. The CDR3 region is CASSPPDRDNEQFF. CDR3 DNA sequence: TGTGCCAGCAGTCCCCCCGACAGGGACAATGAGCAGTTCTTC.